This TCR beta chain emerged from a study of tumor and adjacent non-tumor tissue in lung cancer. Overall study results and limits: Compared with tumor, normal lung showed significantly lower TCR diversity. Patients with more diverse tumor TCRs had worse survival. In normal lung, the top 100 clones were significantly more dominant than in tumor.

With respect to this clonotype: The antigen is undetermined. A much larger clone lies a single base off, so this may be a read error.

Three rounds of nested PCR, following a modified ARM-PCR protocol, produced the TCRbeta library. TCRdb reprocessed the multiplex PCR reads with MiXCR, giving one entry per CDR3 protein. The table includes about 76,000 distinct CDR3 sequences, around two thirds detected once. No cell sorting was done before RNA was extracted from the tissue. Germline CDR1 SEHNR, CDR2 FQNEAQ (reference sequence). The CDR3 is made up of 14 amino acids. The junction had 3 bases not matched to a gene; V was cut back by 6 bases and J by 0 bases. This sequence joins TRBV7-9 and TRBJ1-1; TRBD1 aligns across 8 bases. The receptor was isolated from a woman in her 70s with non-small cell lung cancer. Specimen: lung tumor tissue. This chain's CDR3 is CASRSTGVNTEAFF. The CDR3 coding sequence is TGTGCCAGCAGATCGACAGGGGTGAACACTGAAGCTTTCTTT.